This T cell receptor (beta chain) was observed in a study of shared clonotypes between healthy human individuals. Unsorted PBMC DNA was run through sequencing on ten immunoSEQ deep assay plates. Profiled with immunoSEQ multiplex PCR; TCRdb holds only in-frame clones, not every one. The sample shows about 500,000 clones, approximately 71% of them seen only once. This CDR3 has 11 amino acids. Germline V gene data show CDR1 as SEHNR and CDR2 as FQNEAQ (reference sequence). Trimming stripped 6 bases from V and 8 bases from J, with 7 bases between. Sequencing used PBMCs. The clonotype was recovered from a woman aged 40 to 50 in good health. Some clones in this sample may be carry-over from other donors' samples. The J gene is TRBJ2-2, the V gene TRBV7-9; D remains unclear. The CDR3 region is CASSRPGELFF. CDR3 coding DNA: TGTGCCAGCAGTCGGCCGGGGGAGCTGTTTTTT.